This TCR beta chain was retrieved from a study of T cells in Graves' hyperthyroidism and ophthalmopathy (dated by TCRdb to the late 2010s). Broadly, across the study: Peripheral blood was sampled at the time of initial diagnosis, prior to any treatment. TCR V-J signatures able to tell the groups apart were searched for in a discovery cohort of 95 or so patients, of whom around 42 had Graves' ophthalmopathy and about 60 had stable Graves' hyperthyroidism. An independent validation cohort of fewer than 20 hyperthyroidism patients and 17 patients who later progressed to ophthalmopathy tested prospective prediction of ophthalmopathy. The approximately 90 discovery patients were randomly split 7:3 into training and test sets. Thyroid tissue and blood T-cell repertoires from about six Graves' hyperthyroidism patients were also compared in the study. Following sampling, methimazole starting at 30 mg daily was given to hyperthyroidism patients, and high-dose intravenous methylprednisolone was given to ophthalmopathy patients. According to the paper, TCR Vbeta CDR3 sequencing was carried out on approximately 140 peripheral blood samples, which came from approximately 41 ophthalmopathy, under 80 hyperthyroidism and roughly 17 progressor patients. The research as a whole found: Most expanded thyroid clonotypes (frequency above 0.001) were also detected in blood, suggesting blood repertoires may reflect thyroid immune responses. A model built on a 13 V-J signature distinguished ophthalmopathy from stable hyperthyroidism, reaching about 89% sensitivity and around 82% specificity in cross-validation and 80%/75% in testing. In validation, progression to ophthalmopathy was predicted by the model with approximately 67% sensitivity and just over 72% specificity, a median of approximately 7.1 months before onset. No statistical method was used to fix the sample size in advance, and group allocation was not hidden from the investigators.

This clonotype has at least ten counts. Its antigen is currently not known. Within one base of it there is no much larger clone, and no base qualities were kept. Graves' hyperthyroidism was defined as stable when no progression to ophthalmopathy occurred over 18 months of follow-up. Hyperthyroidism patients were aged 18 to 65 years and newly diagnosed, with disease duration of less than 2 months. The study excluded patients with uncontrolled infections, other autoimmune diseases, pregnancy or lactation. Diagnoses were established on the basis of clinical symptoms, serum thyroxine and TRAb, thyroid ultrasound, and orbital computed tomography. PBMCs were separated from roughly 9.6 ml of fresh peripheral blood using Ficoll-Paque density gradient centrifugation. Total RNA was extracted with Trizol reagent, and quality was checked on an Agilent 2100 Bioanalyzer. The TCR beta CDR3 regions were amplified from RNA transcripts. For the first round of RT-PCR on the TCR CDR3, the HTBI primer set was used together with the Qiagen OneStep RT-PCR kit. Libraries were constructed in a second round of multiplex PCR, after which size selection and purification were performed. The libraries were sequenced on an Illumina HiSeq2000 using paired-end 100 bp reads. In the source study's methods: SOAPnuke was used to process the raw data, throwing out any read that contained adapters or uncalled bases, had a mean Phred below 15, or lacked an exact constant-primer or identifier match. COPE v1.2.5 was used to merge high-quality paired reads, and clonotypes were defined as unique nucleotide sequences. MiTCR v1.1 was used to align clonotypes to the IMGT TRBV, TRBD and TRBJ reference segments. The analysis was restricted to V-J combinations with a frequency above 0.0001, which together covered over 99% of the repertoires. The TCS score was defined as the ratio of F50 (clonal expansion) to E x V (chaos), calculated using BLOSUM62-based TCRdist between CDR3 peptides within each V-J. Welch's t-statistics and random forest reduced fewer than 550 V-J features to 10 to 15, which were used in a naive Bayes classifier (R e1071). TCRdb's own reprocessing of the public reads used fastp at Q25 and MiXCR and kept productive beta chains. CDR3 protein duplicates are merged, each entry listing the most common genes and DNA. The V and J calls and clone size come from TCRdb's table, not from the authors' own analysis. A total of 350,000 to 400,000 distinct CDR3 sequences appear in this sample, approximately 19% of them only once. Jointly, the top ten make up 3% to 4% of the sample.

This clonotype originated in a woman between 18 and 29 years old with Graves' hyperthyroidism. The sequenced sample consisted of blood.

The CDR3 amino acid sequence is: CSPGREEAFF. The DNA sequence is as follows: TGCAGTCCGGGCCGGGAAGAAGCTTTCTTT. The chain is made from TRBV20-1 and TRBJ1-1, with the D gene not confidently named. The V and J ends are trimmed by 8 bases and 8 bases, leaving 12 bases between them. Spanning cysteine to phenylalanine, the CDR3 consists of 10 amino acids. The read is trimmed to its CDR3 DNA, 30 bases read in frame from base 1. The germline V gene encodes CDR1 DFQATT and CDR2 SNEGSKA (reference sequence).